The rows below give T cell receptor beta chains drawn from one sample of a study of blood T cell repertoires in COVID-19. Data came from immunoSEQ multiplex PCR; TCRdb stores just in-frame clones and leaves some out. The sample shows about 320,000 clones, approximately 85% of them seen only once. Sequencing used peripheral blood. These receptor sequences come from a human donor in a cohort sampled during active COVID-19. Both conserved end residues are part of each CDR3. Part of the rows lack a size; the others show once, few, many or a class for expanded clones.

j_gene: TRBJ2-1; abundance: NA; v_gene: TRBV24-1; CDR3aa: CATSGPGQGNNEQFF
j_gene: TRBJ2-1; abundance: few; v_gene: TRBV4-2; CDR3aa: CASSPGDRDIVEQFF
j_gene: TRBJ2-2; abundance: NA; v_gene: TRBV6-6; CDR3aa: CASSYSAAGELFF
j_gene: TRBJ2-7; abundance: NA; v_gene: TRBV30; CDR3aa: CAWRRTGDSTYEQYF
j_gene: TRBJ2-2; abundance: few; v_gene: TRBV4-1; CDR3aa: CASSQEPRGGYTGELFF
j_gene: TRBJ2-3; abundance: NA; v_gene: TRBV19; CDR3aa: CASRPGTGTPEYDTQYF
j_gene: TRBJ1-2; abundance: once; v_gene: TRBV5-1; CDR3aa: CASSLAISQTGANGYTF
j_gene: TRBJ1-2; abundance: NA; v_gene: TRBV11-2; CDR3aa: CASSLDPTGGDGYTF
j_gene: TRBJ2-5; abundance: NA; v_gene: TRBV5-1; CDR3aa: CASSQEQGTEETQYF
j_gene: TRBJ1-5; abundance: few; v_gene: TRBV19; CDR3aa: CASSAGTGRFQPQHF
j_gene: TRBJ2-1; abundance: NA; v_gene: TRBV7-9; CDR3aa: CASSLGPAEGSSYNEQFF